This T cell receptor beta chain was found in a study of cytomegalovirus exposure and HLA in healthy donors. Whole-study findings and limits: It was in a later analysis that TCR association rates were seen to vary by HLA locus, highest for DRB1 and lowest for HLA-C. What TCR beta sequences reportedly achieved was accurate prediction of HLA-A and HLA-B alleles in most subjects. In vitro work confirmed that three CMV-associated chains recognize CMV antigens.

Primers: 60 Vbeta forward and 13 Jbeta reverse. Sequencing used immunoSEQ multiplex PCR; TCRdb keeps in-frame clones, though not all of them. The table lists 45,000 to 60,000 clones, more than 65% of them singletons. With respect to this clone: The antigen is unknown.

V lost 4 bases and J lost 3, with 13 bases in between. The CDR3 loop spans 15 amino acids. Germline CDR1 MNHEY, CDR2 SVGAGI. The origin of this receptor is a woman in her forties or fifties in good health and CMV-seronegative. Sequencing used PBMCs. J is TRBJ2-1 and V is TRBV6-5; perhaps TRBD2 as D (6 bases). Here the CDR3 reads CASSFGPGLYNEQFF. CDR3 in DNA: TGTGCCAGCAGTTTCGGCCCGGGACTCTACAATGAGCAGTTCTTC.